The clone carrying this TCR beta chain was counted a single time. These data are taken from a study of CD8 T cells in Susac syndrome. When the RNA was reverse transcribed, random hexamers were used with an input of roughly 0.45 to 1 ug. TCRdb ran MiXCR on the immunoSEQ multiplex PCR reads and lists one entry per CDR3 protein. The data show a few hundred thousand distinct CDR3 sequences, with around 96% seen just once and roughly 0.09% held by the top ten. The CDR3 has 12 amino acids. J was trimmed by 2 bases and V by 6 bases; bases with no gene match: 3. Germline CDR1 reads SQVTM; CDR2 reads ANQGSEA. V usage is TRBV29-1 and J usage is TRBJ1-2; 7 positions match TRBD1. Sequenced input: CD4+ T cells from PBMCs. This clonotype was obtained from a human donor with multiple sclerosis. CDR3 loop: CSVTGENYGYTF. CDR3 DNA sequence: TGCAGCGTCACAGGGGAAAACTATGGCTACACCTTC.